Below are 4 T cell receptor beta chains sequenced from a single sample in a study of PD-L1 blockade in urothelial cancer. Described time point: pretreatment peripheral blood. The protocol was immunoSEQ multiplex PCR, while the TCRdb copy is restricted to in-frame clones and leaves out a portion. The sample lists some 45,000 clones, around nine tenths occurring once. The specimen comprised PBMCs, sampled around atezolizumab (anti-PD-L1) treatment. The receptors originated from a donor aged 40 or older with urothelial cancer.

This clone appeared a few times. CDR3 protein: CASSFGSGRTPYEQYF. The CDR3 coding sequence is TGTGCCAGCAGCTTTGGGTCGGGGAGGACCCCCTACGAGCAGTACTTC. The rearrangement links TRBV11-2 to TRBJ2-7, with D tentatively TRBD2 (6 bases). CDR3 length: 16 amino acids. Per the germline V gene, CDR1 is SGHAT and CDR2 is FQNNGV. The V gene lost 3 bases and the J gene lost 2 bases, with 17 bases spanning the gap.

V is TRBV7-2 and J is TRBJ1-3, with D hard to call. In germline, CDR1 is SGHTA, CDR2 FQGNSA. This CDR3 has 16 amino acids. The ends were cut back, 3 bases at V and 3 bases at J, with 15 bases in the middle. CDR3 region: CASSFPQGGVGNTIYF. The CDR3 nucleotides read TGTGCCAGCAGCTTCCCCCAAGGCGGGGTTGGAAACACCATATATTTT.

In this sample, this clone turned up a few times. The chain combines TRBV7-2 with TRBJ1-5, with 9 bases that match TRBD1. The CDR3 totals 15 residues. Looked up from germline, CDR1 is SGHTA and CDR2 is FQGNSA. V dropped 1 base and J dropped 7; count of bases not matched to a gene: 5. The CDR3 spells CASSLVGTGRQPQHF. The CDR3 bases are TGTGCCAGCAGCTTAGTTGGGACAGGGAGGCAGCCCCAGCATTTT. Complete variable domain (other parts from reference TRBV7-2 and TRBJ1-5): GAGVSQSPSNKVTEKGKDVELRCDPISGHTALYWYRQSLGQGLEFLIYFQGNSAPDKSGLPSDRFSAERTGGSVSTLTIQRTQQEDSAVYLCASSLVGTGRQPQHFGDGTRLSIL.

This clone was observed once. This chain connects TRBV7-3 to TRBJ2-3, with 11 bases that match TRBD1. The V gene end was trimmed by 4 bases and the J gene end by 3 bases; junction bases not matched to a gene: 3. Germline CDR1 reads SGHTA; CDR2 reads FQGTGA. There are 15 residues in the CDR3. The CDR3 nucleotides read TGTGCCAGCAGCTCCGGGACAGGGGGGACAGATACGCAGTATTTT. It encodes CASSSGTGGTDTQYF.